Presented here are 27 T cell receptor beta chains from one specimen sequenced in a study of blood T cells in healthy people across ages (dated by TCRdb to between 2014 and 2017). Libraries were made using 5' RACE. TCRdb shows the sequencer as Illumina HiSeq 2500. A second PCR of about 7 to 12 cycles was performed with a sample-barcoded 5' primer and a J-beta primer mix. TCRdb applied fastp at Q25 and MiXCR to the public reads, then kept only in-frame beta chains. A single entry per CDR3 protein holds the most common genes and DNA from its merged rows. The sample table shows about 1 million distinct CDR3 sequences, and around 45% are seen once. The ten largest clonotypes hold approximately 20% of the sample. Specimen: blood. The source is a woman aged 60-70 years in good health.

The chain uses TRBV20-1 and TRBJ2-7; TRBD2 aligns across 10 bases. The CDR3 is 14 amino acids. Germline-derived CDR1 and CDR2 are DFQATT and SNEGSKA (reference sequence). J gave up 1 base and V 6 bases, and 6 bases lay outside the gene matches. The CDR3 reads CSAKTSGKSYEQYF. The CDR3 nucleotides read TGCAGTGCGAAAACTAGCGGGAAGTCCTACGAGCAGTACTTC.

This chain connects TRBV14 to TRBJ2-7; TRBD1 matches 7 bases. Per the germline V gene, CDR1 is SGHDN and CDR2 is FVKESK. After removal of 6 bases from V and 5 bases from J, the junction contained 10 bases not matched to a gene. The CDR3 sequence is 14 residues long. As DNA, the CDR3 is TGTGCCAGCAGACGACAGGGCAGCTTCCACGAGCAGTACTTC. This sequence encodes CASRRQGSFHEQYF.

V usage is TRBV4-1 and J usage is TRBJ1-2; D is undetermined. The length of the CDR3 is 16 residues. In germline, CDR1 is MGHRA, CDR2 YSYEKL. V lost 1 base and J lost 0, with 12 bases in between. The DNA of the CDR3 is TGCGCCAGCAGCCAAGGAACGGGGAAAGCTAACTATGGCTACACCTTC. This translates into CASSQGTGKANYGYTF.

This clonotype was seen more than once but under ten times. The chain recombines TRBV20-1 with TRBJ2-3; 12 bases map to TRBD2. V gave up 5 bases and J gave up 4 bases; unmatched junction bases: 4. Germline CDR1 and CDR2: DFQATT and SNEGSKA (reference sequence). This CDR3 is 14 amino acids long. For the CDR3, the DNA is TGCAGTGCTTTGACTAGCGGGAGCCCAGATACGCAGTATTTT. As protein: CSALTSGSPDTQYF.

This chain connects TRBV29-1 to TRBJ2-3; either TRBD1 or TRBD2 may fit D (5 bases each). CDR3 length: 14 residues. V dropped 8 bases and J dropped 2 bases, with 17 bases sitting between them. Germline assignment: CDR1 SQVTM and CDR2 ANQGSEA. CDR3 sequence: CSSRDVGFTDTQYF. CDR3 coding DNA: TGCAGCAGCCGGGACGTCGGCTTCACAGATACGCAGTATTTT.

The CDR3 loop reads CAWILGGNTEAFF. The CDR3 coding sequence is TGTGCCTGGATCCTGGGAGGGAACACTGAAGCTTTCTTT. V is TRBV30 and J is TRBJ1-1; the D is unclear. The CDR3 length is 13 residues. Trimming removed 4 bases at V and 1 base at J, with 10 bases between. Germline lookup yields CDR1 GTSNPN and CDR2 SVGIG (reference sequence).

This clonotype was counted only a few times. The chain couples TRBV7-7 to TRBJ2-1; tentatively, D is TRBD1 (5 bases). The V and J ends lost 1 base and 5 bases respectively, with 12 bases between them. CDR1 is SSHAT, CDR2 FNYEAQ, per germline (reference sequence). The CDR3 loop spans 15 amino acids. CDR3 DNA: TGTGCCAGCAGCTTAGGGCAGGGTTCTAACAATGAGCAGTTCTTC. Translating gives CASSLGQGSNNEQFF.

The chain joins TRBV4-1 to TRBJ1-1; D not certain. The CDR3 spans 16 residues. V was cut by 0 bases and J by 1 base, with 12 bases left in between. Germline V gives CDR1 MGHRA, CDR2 YSYEKL. The CDR3: CASSQDTGTANTEAFF. The CDR3 DNA sequence: TGCGCCAGCAGCCAAGATACCGGAACAGCGAACACTGAAGCTTTCTTT.

The J gene is TRBJ2-7, the V gene TRBV12-5, with 7 nucleotides matching TRBD1. The germline V gene has CDR1 LGHNT and CDR2 FRNRAP. The trim removed 2 bases at V and 3 bases at J, leaving 10 bases unmatched. The CDR3 covers 16 residues. For the CDR3, the DNA is TGTGCTAGTGGTTTGTATAAGTACAGGGGAAACTACGAGCAGTACTTC. This codes for CASGLYKYRGNYEQYF.

This clonotype was detected only a few times. V gene TRBV6-1 combines with J gene TRBJ2-6; no reliable D call. Germline V gene data show CDR1 as MNHNS and CDR2 as SASEGT. The CDR3 is made up of 16 amino acids. The V and J ends lost 5 bases and 2 bases respectively, with 13 bases between them. CDR3 coding DNA: TGTGCCAGCAGTCCTCGCCGCGGTGCTGGGGCCAACGTCCTGACTTTC. Translating it yields CASSPRRGAGANVLTF.

This clonotype has just a few counts. The chain employs TRBV18 and TRBJ2-1, with 8 bases aligning to TRBD1. This CDR3 comprises 14 residues. Losses at the gene ends were 3 bases for V and 5 bases for J; bases not matched to a gene: 3. CDR1 and CDR2 from the germline V gene are KGHSH and LQKENI. The CDR3 DNA reads as TGTGCCAGCTCACCTGGACAGGGCGACAATGAGCAGTTCTTC. Translation: CASSPGQGDNEQFF.

This clonotype occurred a few times. The J gene is TRBJ2-7, the V gene TRBV10-3; tentatively, D is TRBD2 (6 bases). V lost 10 bases and J 0 bases, leaving 16 bases between the germline ends. CDR1 is ENHRY and CDR2 is SYGVKD in the germline V gene. The CDR3 consists of 14 residues. The DNA for the CDR3 is TGTGCCACCAAACCGGGGGAAAGCTCCTACGAGCAGTACTTC. As protein: CATKPGESSYEQYF.

The genes are TRBV20-1 and TRBJ2-1, with no clear D. The CDR3 sequence is 10 residues long. Trimming removed 5 bases at V and 9 bases at J, with 8 bases between. Germline V gene data show CDR1 as DFQATT and CDR2 as SNEGSKA (reference sequence). The DNA for the CDR3 is TGCAGTGCTGTGGGCCGTGAGCAGTTCTTC. It codes for CSAVGREQFF.

This sequence joins TRBV12-3 or TRBV12-4 and TRBJ2-1; 8 bases are a match to TRBD2. CDR3 size: 15 residues. J lost 12 bases, V lost 2 bases, and 12 bases had no gene match. CDR3 region: CASSLRASGPGGQFF. CDR3 bases: TGTGCCAGCAGTTTACGGGCTAGCGGGCCAGGAGGGCAGTTCTTC.

The genes are TRBV27 and TRBJ2-7; D not certain. The germline V and J ends were trimmed by 5 bases and 2 bases, with 10 bases remaining between them. Germline CDR1 reads MNHEY; CDR2 reads SMNVEV (reference sequence). CDR3 length: 13 amino acids. The CDR3 protein is CASSLQSTYEQYF. The CDR3 DNA is TGTGCCAGCAGTCTTCAATCGACCTACGAGCAGTACTTC.

The V gene is TRBV11-3, the J gene TRBJ2-7; TRBD2 matches 9 bases. This CDR3 region has 15 residues. Germline lookup yields CDR1 SGHNT and CDR2 YENEEA. Trimming cost V 4 bases and J 3 bases; bases outside gene matches: 7. The CDR3 DNA is TGTGCCAGCAGCTCGGATAGCGGGAGTGGCTACGAGCAGTACTTC. Its translation: CASSSDSGSGYEQYF.

This clonotype was detected a few times. The V gene is TRBV6-5, the J gene TRBJ2-3; D gene uncertain. The germline CDR1 and CDR2 sequences are MNHEY and SVGAGI. V dropped 0 bases and J dropped 4 bases, with 5 bases sitting between them. CDR3 length equals 13 residues. CDR3 residues: CASSYSPADTQYF. CDR3 coding DNA: TGTGCCAGCAGTTACTCGCCCGCAGATACGCAGTATTTT.

The rearrangement uses TRBV7-2 and TRBJ2-3; TRBD2 matches 7 bases. Trimming took 3 bases from V and 1 from J; bases not matched to a gene: 4. Germline CDR1 is SGHTA and CDR2 is FQGNSA. The CDR3 length is 15 residues. As DNA, the CDR3 is TGTGCCAGCAGCTTTTCGACTAGCCGCACAGATACGCAGTATTTT. Translated, it gives CASSFSTSRTDTQYF.

Only a few counts were recorded for this clonotype. This sequence joins TRBV5-6 and TRBJ2-7, with D possibly matching TRBD1 (6 bases). This CDR3 has 14 residues. Trimming pared 0 bases from V and 2 bases from J, leaving 9 bases between. CDR1 is SGHDT and CDR2 is YYEEEE in the germline V gene. CDR3 in DNA: TGTGCCAGCAGCTTGGGGGACACCGCCTACGAGCAGTACTTC. Encoded protein: CASSLGDTAYEQYF.

This clonotype was found a few times. The CDR3 reads CASSARGSKDTQYF. The CDR3 nucleotides read TGTGCCAGCAGTGCCCGGGGGAGTAAGGATACGCAGTATTTT. This sequence joins TRBV25-1 and TRBJ2-3; D may be TRBD2 (6 bases). This CDR3 has 14 residues. Germline CDR1 MGHDK, CDR2 SYGVNS. Trimming pared 4 bases from V and 6 bases from J, leaving 14 bases between.

This chain links TRBV24-1 with TRBJ1-1; TRBD1 is a possible D gene (6 bases). The germline gives CDR1 KGHDR, CDR2 SFDVKD. CDR3 size: 15 residues. Deletions cut 6 bases from V and 0 bases from J, with 13 bases between. The CDR3 protein is CATSSKGGVNTEAFF. CDR3 nucleotide sequence: TGTGCCACCAGTTCAAAGGGGGGAGTGAACACTGAAGCTTTCTTT.

This clonotype was found many times. J is TRBJ2-1 and V is TRBV9; 7 positions match TRBD2. The trim removed 4 bases at V and 4 bases at J, leaving 2 bases unmatched. There are 13 residues in the CDR3. Germline CDR1 is SGDLS and CDR2 is YYNGEE. The CDR3 here is CASSLAEYNEQFF. For the CDR3, the DNA is TGTGCCAGCAGCCTAGCGGAGTACAATGAGCAGTTCTTC. The whole variable domain, filled in from reference TRBV9 and TRBJ2-1, reads DSGVTQTPKHLITATGQRVTLRCSPRSGDLSVYWYQQSLDQGLQFLIQYYNGEERAKGNILERFSAQQFPDLHSELNLSSLELGDSALYFCASSLAEYNEQFFGPGTRLTVL.

The chain is built from TRBV20-1 and TRBJ2-6; no reliable D call. This CDR3 is 15 amino acids long. Trimming removed 3 bases from V and 1 base from J, with 10 bases in between. Germline V gives CDR1 DFQATT, CDR2 SNEGSKA (reference sequence). The CDR3 sequence is CSARRTDSGANVLTF. Here the CDR3 DNA reads TGCAGTGCTAGGCGTACAGATTCTGGGGCCAACGTCCTGACTTTC.

The rearrangement links TRBV20-1 to TRBJ2-3, with D hard to call. From germline, CDR1 is DFQATT and CDR2 SNEGSKA (reference sequence). V lost 4 bases to trimming and J lost 5 bases, with 10 bases between them. This CDR3 is built from 12 residues. For the CDR3, the DNA is TGCAGTGCTAAGGCGTATCAAGATACGCAGTATTTT. This translates into CSAKAYQDTQYF.

The chain joins TRBV9 to TRBJ2-1, with TRBD2 identical over 7 bases. Germline trimming cut 0 bases from V and 13 bases from J; bases unmatched to any gene: 13. The germline V gene encodes CDR1 SGDLS and CDR2 YYNGEE. This CDR3 is 15 amino acids long. Here the CDR3 reads CASSVGAGRGETQFF. The CDR3 bases are TGTGCCAGCAGCGTAGGTGCAGGGAGGGGAGAGACCCAGTTCTTC.

This rearrangement joins TRBV5-1 to TRBJ1-1; D ambiguous. The CDR3 runs to 15 residues. Germline values: CDR1 SGHRS, CDR2 YFSETQ. Trimming left V 0 bases short and J 4 bases short, with 13 bases between. The CDR3 is CASSLGSSLGTEAFF. The CDR3 coding sequence is TGCGCCAGCAGCTTGGGGTCCTCTTTGGGCACTGAAGCTTTCTTT.

The V and J genes are TRBV28 and TRBJ1-2, with 8 bases lining up with TRBD1. The CDR3 runs to 14 residues. V gave up 4 bases and J gave up 3 bases; unmatched junction bases: 4. Germline V CDR1 and CDR2: MDHEN, SYDVKM. The CDR3 DNA reads as TGTGCCAGCAGTTGGGGACAGGCCTACTATGGCTACACCTTC. It specifies CASSWGQAYYGYTF.